Below are 2 T cell receptor beta chains sequenced from a single sample in a study of blood T cell repertoires in COVID-19. TCRdb's table, derived via immunoSEQ multiplex PCR, lists solely in-frame clones and lacks some. The repertoire consists of about 320,000 clones, with 85% to 90% occurring once and the leading ten covering approximately 12%. Sequenced material: peripheral blood. Source of these receptors: a woman in her thirties with COVID-19, enrolled during active disease.

The chain recombines TRBV2 with TRBJ2-7; 7 bases line up with TRBD2. Trimming removed 10 bases from V and 4 bases from J; junction bases left unmatched: 16. The CDR3 loop spans 15 amino acids. Germline CDR1 SNHLY, CDR2 FYNNEI. DNA of the CDR3: TGTGCCATCCAAGGGAGGGGTAGAAAGAAGTACGAGCAGTACTTC. Translated: CAIQGRGRKKYEQYF.

The chain employs TRBV6-5 and TRBJ1-1; D is unresolved. Germline V gene lookup returns CDR1 MNHEY and CDR2 SVGAGI. The CDR3 runs to 13 residues. V lost 7 bases, J lost 4 bases, and 13 bases lay in between. This CDR3 is CASKDLTVTEAFF. The CDR3 coding sequence is TGTGCCAGCAAGGATCTCACAGTCACTGAAGCTTTCTTT.